A selection of T cell receptor beta chains follows, all from one sample in a study of blood T cell repertoires in COVID-19. Generated by immunoSEQ multiplex PCR, the TCRdb table keeps only in-frame clones and is missing some. The sample consists of around 100,000 clones, 88% of them appearing once. Sequenced input: peripheral blood. These receptors were collected from an elderly man with acute or convalescent COVID-19. CDR3s include the opening cysteine and the closing phenylalanine or tryptophan. The D gene is left open where the match is weak. Not every row has a clone size; where given, it reads once, few, many or a size class.

clone_size: -; j_call: TRBJ2-3; v_call: TRBV27; d_call: -; cdr3_aa: CASSLVLVDTDTQYF; cdr3_nt: TGTGCCAGCAGTTTGGTCCTGGTAGACACAGATACGCAGTATTTT
clone_size: -; j_call: TRBJ2-1; v_call: TRBV30; d_call: TRBD2; cdr3_aa: CAWSRRLAGLLNEQFF; cdr3_nt: TGTGCCTGGAGTCGCCGACTAGCGGGATTACTAAATGAGCAGTTCTTC
clone_size: -; j_call: TRBJ1-5; v_call: TRBV6-2/TRBV6-3; d_call: -; cdr3_aa: CASSYLSRGDYSNQPQHF; cdr3_nt: TGTGCCAGCAGTTACTTGTCCAGGGGTGATTATAGCAATCAGCCCCAGCATTTT
clone_size: -; j_call: TRBJ2-2; v_call: TRBV7-3; d_call: -; cdr3_aa: CASSSLGGGSGELFF; cdr3_nt: TGTGCCAGCAGCTCCTTGGGGGGAGGTTCCGGGGAGCTGTTTTTT
clone_size: -; j_call: TRBJ2-1; v_call: TRBV19; d_call: -; cdr3_aa: CASRVGRYNEQFF; cdr3_nt: TGTGCCAGTAGGGTTGGGAGGTATAATGAGCAGTTCTTC
clone_size: -; j_call: TRBJ1-4; v_call: TRBV10-3; d_call: -; cdr3_aa: CASGLGDEKLFF; cdr3_nt: TGTGCCAGTGGGTTAGGGGATGAAAAACTGTTTTTT
clone_size: -; j_call: TRBJ1-4; v_call: TRBV5-4; d_call: TRBD1; cdr3_aa: CASSQGQGNEKLFF; cdr3_nt: TGTGCCAGCAGCCAGGGACAGGGTAATGAAAAACTGTTTTTT
clone_size: -; j_call: TRBJ1-2; v_call: TRBV3-1/TRBV3-2; d_call: -; cdr3_aa: CASSQDSGFNYGYTF; cdr3_nt: TGTGCCAGCAGCCAAGATTCAGGGTTTAACTATGGCTACACCTTC
clone_size: -; j_call: TRBJ2-2; v_call: TRBV6-4; d_call: -; cdr3_aa: CASSALLNTGELFF; cdr3_nt: TGTGCCAGCAGTGCACTGTTAAACACCGGGGAGCTGTTTTTT
clone_size: -; j_call: TRBJ1-2; v_call: TRBV6-6; d_call: -; cdr3_aa: CASSDRGGGGYTF; cdr3_nt: TGTGCCAGCAGCGACCGGGGAGGAGGGGGCTACACCTTC
clone_size: -; j_call: TRBJ2-7; v_call: TRBV2; d_call: -; cdr3_aa: CAIQEGGAQPYEQYF; cdr3_nt: TGTGCCATCCAAGAGGGGGGGGCCCAACCCTACGAGCAGTACTTC
clone_size: once; j_call: TRBJ1-6; v_call: TRBV11-3; d_call: TRBD1; cdr3_aa: CASSATGKKYSPLHF; cdr3_nt: TGTGCCAGCAGCGCGACAGGGAAAAAGTATTCACCCCTCCACTTT
clone_size: -; j_call: TRBJ1-2; v_call: TRBV5-8; d_call: TRBD1; cdr3_aa: CASSPLGQGSTYYGYTF; cdr3_nt: TGTGCCAGCAGCCCACTTGGACAGGGAAGTACCTACTATGGCTACACCTTC
clone_size: -; j_call: TRBJ1-5; v_call: TRBV19; d_call: TRBD1; cdr3_aa: CASSPGTANQPQHF; cdr3_nt: TGTGCCAGTAGTCCCGGGACAGCCAATCAGCCCCAGCATTTT
clone_size: few; j_call: TRBJ2-5; v_call: TRBV6-4; d_call: -; cdr3_aa: CASSYRVGETQYF; cdr3_nt: TGTGCCAGCAGTTACAGGGTCGGGGAGACCCAGTACTTC
clone_size: -; j_call: TRBJ1-1; v_call: TRBV5-1; d_call: -; cdr3_aa: CASSLSDMNTEAFF; cdr3_nt: TGCGCCAGCAGCTTGTCAGACATGAACACTGAAGCTTTCTTT
clone_size: -; j_call: TRBJ1-4; v_call: TRBV15; d_call: -; cdr3_aa: CATSRDRQDEKLFF; cdr3_nt: TGTGCCACCAGCAGAGATCGACAGGACGAAAAACTGTTTTTT
clone_size: -; j_call: TRBJ1-3; v_call: TRBV24-1; d_call: -; cdr3_aa: CATSEGGLGTSGNTIYF; cdr3_nt: TGTGCCACCAGTGAGGGCGGACTGGGAACCTCTGGAAACACCATATATTTT
clone_size: -; j_call: TRBJ2-7; v_call: TRBV18; d_call: TRBD1; cdr3_aa: CASSPQQGAGYEQYF; cdr3_nt: TGTGCCAGCTCACCACAGCAGGGGGCGGGCTACGAGCAGTACTTC
clone_size: -; j_call: TRBJ2-4; v_call: TRBV7-2; d_call: TRBD1; cdr3_aa: CASSARQGYIQYF; cdr3_nt: TGTGCCAGCAGCGCCAGACAGGGATACATTCAGTACTTC
clone_size: -; j_call: TRBJ2-7; v_call: TRBV3-1/TRBV3-2; d_call: -; cdr3_aa: CASSPRQGRDEQYF; cdr3_nt: TGTGCCAGCAGCCCGAGACAGGGGAGGGACGAGCAGTACTTC
clone_size: once; j_call: TRBJ2-3; v_call: TRBV24-1; d_call: -; cdr3_aa: CATSDLGDRSTDTQYF; cdr3_nt: TGTGCCACCAGTGATTTGGGAGACAGAAGCACAGATACGCAGTATTTT
clone_size: -; j_call: TRBJ2-5; v_call: TRBV7-9; d_call: -; cdr3_aa: CASSPGHLREETQYF; cdr3_nt: TGTGCCAGCAGCCCGGGACACTTGAGGGAAGAGACCCAGTACTTC
clone_size: -; j_call: TRBJ2-1; v_call: TRBV5-6; d_call: TRBD2; cdr3_aa: CASSLARLAGYNEQFF; cdr3_nt: TGTGCCAGCAGCTTGGCTCGACTAGCCGGTTACAATGAGCAGTTCTTC
clone_size: -; j_call: TRBJ2-3; v_call: TRBV7-2; d_call: -; cdr3_aa: CASSLDQGGTDTQYF; cdr3_nt: TGTGCCAGCAGCTTAGACCAGGGTGGGACAGATACGCAGTATTTT
clone_size: -; j_call: TRBJ2-5; v_call: TRBV2; d_call: -; cdr3_aa: CASSEGPLGAETQYF; cdr3_nt: TGTGCCAGCAGTGAAGGCCCCCTAGGAGCGGAGACCCAGTACTTC
clone_size: -; j_call: TRBJ1-1; v_call: TRBV27; d_call: TRBD1; cdr3_aa: CASSPDRGSGTEAFF; cdr3_nt: TGTGCCAGCAGTCCAGACAGGGGAAGTGGTACTGAAGCTTTCTTT